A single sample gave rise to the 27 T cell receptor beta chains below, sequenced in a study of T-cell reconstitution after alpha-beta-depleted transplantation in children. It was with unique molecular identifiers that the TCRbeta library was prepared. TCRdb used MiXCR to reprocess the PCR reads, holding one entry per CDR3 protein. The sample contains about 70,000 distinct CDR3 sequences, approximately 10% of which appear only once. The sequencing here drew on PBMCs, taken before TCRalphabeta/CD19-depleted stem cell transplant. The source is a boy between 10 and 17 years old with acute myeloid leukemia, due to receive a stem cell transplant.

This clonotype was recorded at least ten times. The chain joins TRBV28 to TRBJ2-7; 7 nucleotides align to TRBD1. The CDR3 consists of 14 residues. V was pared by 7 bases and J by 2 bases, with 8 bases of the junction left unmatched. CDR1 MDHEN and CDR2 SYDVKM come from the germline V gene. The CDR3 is CASTRVDRTYEQYF. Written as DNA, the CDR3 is TGTGCCAGCACCAGGGTGGACAGGACCTACGAGCAGTACTTC.

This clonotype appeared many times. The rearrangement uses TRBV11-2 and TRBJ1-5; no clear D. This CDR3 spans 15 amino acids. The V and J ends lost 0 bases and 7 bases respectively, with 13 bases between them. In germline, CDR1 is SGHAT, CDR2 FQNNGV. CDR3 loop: CASSLDRGEGQPQHF. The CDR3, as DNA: TGTGCCAGCAGCTTAGATCGTGGTGAGGGCCAGCCCCAGCATTTT. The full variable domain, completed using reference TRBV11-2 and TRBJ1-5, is EAGVAQSPRYKIIEKRQSVAFWCNPISGHATLYWYQQILGQGPKLLIQFQNNGVVDDSQLPKDRFSAERLKGVDSTLKIQPAKLEDSAVYLCASSLDRGEGQPQHFGDGTRLSIL.

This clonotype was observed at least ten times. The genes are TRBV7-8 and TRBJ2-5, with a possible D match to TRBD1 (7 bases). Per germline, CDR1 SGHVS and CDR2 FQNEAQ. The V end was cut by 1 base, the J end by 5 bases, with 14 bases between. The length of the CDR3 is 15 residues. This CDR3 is CASSLGTGGLETQYF. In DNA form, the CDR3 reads TGTGCCAGCAGCTTAGGGACAGGAGGGCTGGAGACCCAGTACTTC.

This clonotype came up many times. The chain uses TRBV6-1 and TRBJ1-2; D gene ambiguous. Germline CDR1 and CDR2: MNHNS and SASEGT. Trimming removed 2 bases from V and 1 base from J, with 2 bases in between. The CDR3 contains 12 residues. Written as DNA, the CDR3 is TGTGCCAGCAGTGAATTTAACTATGGCTACACCTTC. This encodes CASSEFNYGYTF.

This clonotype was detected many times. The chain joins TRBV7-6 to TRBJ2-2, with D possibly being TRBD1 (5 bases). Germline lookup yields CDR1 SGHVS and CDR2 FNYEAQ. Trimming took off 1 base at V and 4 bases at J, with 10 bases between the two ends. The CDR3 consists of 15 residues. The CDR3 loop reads CASSLGPGITGELFF. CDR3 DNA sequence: TGTGCCAGCAGCTTAGGTCCAGGGATCACCGGGGAGCTGTTTTTT.

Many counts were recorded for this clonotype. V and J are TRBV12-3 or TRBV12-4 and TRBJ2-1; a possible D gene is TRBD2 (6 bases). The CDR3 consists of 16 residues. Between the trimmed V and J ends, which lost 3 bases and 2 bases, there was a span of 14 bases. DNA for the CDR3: TGTGCCAGCAGTTTGAGATTGACGGGAGCCTACAATGAGCAGTTCTTC. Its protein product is CASSLRLTGAYNEQFF.

In DNA, the CDR3 is TGTGCCAGCAGCTGGGGGTCGGGGGAGCAGTACTTC. Translated: CASSWGSGEQYF. J is TRBJ2-7 and V is TRBV7-2; D might be TRBD1 or TRBD2, each matching 5 bases. Between the trimmed V and J ends, which lost 4 bases and 7 bases, there was a span of 11 bases. The germline gives CDR1 SGHTA, CDR2 FQGNSA. The CDR3 is made up of 12 amino acids.

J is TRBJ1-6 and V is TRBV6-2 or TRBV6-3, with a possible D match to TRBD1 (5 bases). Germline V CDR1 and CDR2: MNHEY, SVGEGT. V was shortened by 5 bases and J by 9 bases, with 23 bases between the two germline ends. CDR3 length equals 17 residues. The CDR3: CASSKGVGLLSGSPLHF. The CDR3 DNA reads TGTGCCAGCAGTAAAGGGGTAGGCCTGCTTAGTGGTTCACCCCTCCACTTT.

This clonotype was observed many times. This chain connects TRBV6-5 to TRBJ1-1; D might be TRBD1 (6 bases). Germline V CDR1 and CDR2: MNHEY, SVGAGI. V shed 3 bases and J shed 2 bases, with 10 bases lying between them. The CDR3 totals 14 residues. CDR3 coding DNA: TGTGCCAGCAGTTATAGGGGGGTAAACACTGAAGCTTTCTTT. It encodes CASSYRGVNTEAFF.

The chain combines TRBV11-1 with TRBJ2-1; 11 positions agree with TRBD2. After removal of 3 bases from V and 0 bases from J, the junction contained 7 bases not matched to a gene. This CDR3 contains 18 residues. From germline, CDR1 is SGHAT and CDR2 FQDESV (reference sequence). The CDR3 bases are TGTGCCAGCAGCTTTCCTAGCGGGAGGCTGAGCTCCTACAATGAGCAGTTCTTC. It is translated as CASSFPSGRLSSYNEQFF.

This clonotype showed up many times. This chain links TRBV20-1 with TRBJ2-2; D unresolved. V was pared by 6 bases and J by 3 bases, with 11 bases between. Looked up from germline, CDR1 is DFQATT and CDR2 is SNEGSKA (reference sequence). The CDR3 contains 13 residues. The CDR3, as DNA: TGCAGTGCCCAGACCCCTTACACCGGGGAGCTGTTTTTT. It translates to CSAQTPYTGELFF.

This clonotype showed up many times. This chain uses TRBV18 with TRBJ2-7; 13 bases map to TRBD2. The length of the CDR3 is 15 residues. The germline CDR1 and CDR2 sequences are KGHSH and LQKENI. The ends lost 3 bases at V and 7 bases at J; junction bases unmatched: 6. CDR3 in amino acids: CASSPDGLAGEEQYF. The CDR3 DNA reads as TGTGCCAGCTCACCGGACGGACTAGCGGGAGAAGAGCAGTACTTC.

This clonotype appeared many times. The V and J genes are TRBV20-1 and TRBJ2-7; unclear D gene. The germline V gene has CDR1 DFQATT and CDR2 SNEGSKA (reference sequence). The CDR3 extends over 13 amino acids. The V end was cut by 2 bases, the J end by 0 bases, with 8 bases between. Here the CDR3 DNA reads TGCAGTGCTAGATCGGTAGACTCCTACGAGCAGTACTTC. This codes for CSARSVDSYEQYF.

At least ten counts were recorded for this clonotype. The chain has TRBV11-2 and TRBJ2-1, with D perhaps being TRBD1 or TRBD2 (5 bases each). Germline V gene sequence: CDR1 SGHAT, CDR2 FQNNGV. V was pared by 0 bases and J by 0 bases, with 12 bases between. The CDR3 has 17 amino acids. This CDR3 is CASSLESWGTSYNEQFF. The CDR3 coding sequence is TGTGCCAGCAGCTTAGAATCGTGGGGGACCTCCTACAATGAGCAGTTCTTC.

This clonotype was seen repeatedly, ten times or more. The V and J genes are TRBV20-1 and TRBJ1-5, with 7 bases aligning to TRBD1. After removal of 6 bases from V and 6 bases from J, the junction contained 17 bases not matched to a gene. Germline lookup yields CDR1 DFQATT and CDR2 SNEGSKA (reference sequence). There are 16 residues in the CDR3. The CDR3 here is CSAAQAGTVRIQPQHF. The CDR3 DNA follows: TGCAGTGCCGCCCAGGCAGGGACAGTGCGAATTCAGCCCCAGCATTTT.

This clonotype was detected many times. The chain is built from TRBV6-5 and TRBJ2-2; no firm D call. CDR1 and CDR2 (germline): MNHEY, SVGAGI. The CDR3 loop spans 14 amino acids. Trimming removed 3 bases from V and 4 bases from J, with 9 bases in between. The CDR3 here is CASSYSSGTGELFF. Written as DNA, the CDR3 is TGTGCCAGCAGTTATAGTTCTGGCACCGGGGAGCTGTTTTTT.

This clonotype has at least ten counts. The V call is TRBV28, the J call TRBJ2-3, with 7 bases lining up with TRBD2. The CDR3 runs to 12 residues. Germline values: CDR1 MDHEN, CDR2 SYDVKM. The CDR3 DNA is TGTGTCTCAGCGGGGACCAGAAATACGCAGTATTTT. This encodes CVSAGTRNTQYF.

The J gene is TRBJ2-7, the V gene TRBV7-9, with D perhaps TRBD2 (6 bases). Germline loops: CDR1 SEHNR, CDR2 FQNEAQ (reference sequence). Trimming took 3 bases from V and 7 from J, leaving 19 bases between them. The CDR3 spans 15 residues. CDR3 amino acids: CASSFDGLGGREQYV. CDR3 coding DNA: TGTGCCAGCAGCTTCGACGGCCTCGGAGGGAGGGAGCAGTACGTC.

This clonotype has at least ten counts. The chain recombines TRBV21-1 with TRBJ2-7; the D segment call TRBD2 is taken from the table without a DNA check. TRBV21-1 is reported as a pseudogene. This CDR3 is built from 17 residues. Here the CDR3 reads CASSFGLEKVQAYEQYF. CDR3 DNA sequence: TGTGCCAGCAGCTTCGGACTAGAAAAGGTTCAGGCCTACGAGCAGTACTTC.

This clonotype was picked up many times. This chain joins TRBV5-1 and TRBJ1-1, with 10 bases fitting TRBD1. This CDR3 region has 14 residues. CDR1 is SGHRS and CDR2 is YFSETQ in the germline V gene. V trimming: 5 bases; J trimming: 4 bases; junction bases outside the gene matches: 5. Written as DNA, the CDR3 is TGCGCCAGCAGTAGGGACAGGGGCCCCACTGAAGCTTTCTTT. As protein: CASSRDRGPTEAFF.

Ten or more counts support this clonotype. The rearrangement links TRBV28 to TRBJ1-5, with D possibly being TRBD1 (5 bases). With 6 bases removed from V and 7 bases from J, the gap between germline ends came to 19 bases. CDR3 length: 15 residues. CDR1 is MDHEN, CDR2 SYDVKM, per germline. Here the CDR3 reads CASSREEGPRQPQHF. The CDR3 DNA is TGTGCCAGCAGCCGCGAAGAGGGGCCGAGGCAGCCCCAGCATTTT.

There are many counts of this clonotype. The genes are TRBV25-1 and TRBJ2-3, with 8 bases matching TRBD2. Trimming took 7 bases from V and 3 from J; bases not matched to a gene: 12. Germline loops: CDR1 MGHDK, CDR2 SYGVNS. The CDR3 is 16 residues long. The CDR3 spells CASTDREGEITDTQYF. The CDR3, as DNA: TGTGCCAGCACCGATCGGGAGGGGGAGATTACAGATACGCAGTATTTT.

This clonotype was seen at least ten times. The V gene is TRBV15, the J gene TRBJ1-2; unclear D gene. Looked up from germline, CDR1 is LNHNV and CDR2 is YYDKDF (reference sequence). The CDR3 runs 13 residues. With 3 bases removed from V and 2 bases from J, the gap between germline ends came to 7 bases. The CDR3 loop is CATSSDTNYGYTF. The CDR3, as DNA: TGTGCCACCAGCAGCGACACGAACTATGGCTACACCTTC.

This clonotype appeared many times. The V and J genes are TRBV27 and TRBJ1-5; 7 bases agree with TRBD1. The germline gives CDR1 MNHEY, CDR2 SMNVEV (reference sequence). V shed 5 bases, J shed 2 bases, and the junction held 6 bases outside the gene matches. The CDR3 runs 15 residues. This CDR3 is CASSKQGRGNQPQHF. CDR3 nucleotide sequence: TGTGCCAGCAGTAAACAGGGGCGTGGCAATCAGCCCCAGCATTTT.

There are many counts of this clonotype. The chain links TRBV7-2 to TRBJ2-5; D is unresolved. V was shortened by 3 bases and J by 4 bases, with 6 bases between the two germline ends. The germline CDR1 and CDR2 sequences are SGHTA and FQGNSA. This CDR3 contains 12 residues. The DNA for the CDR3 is TGTGCCAGCAGCTTCGTTGGAGAGACCCAGTACTTC. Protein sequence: CASSFVGETQYF.

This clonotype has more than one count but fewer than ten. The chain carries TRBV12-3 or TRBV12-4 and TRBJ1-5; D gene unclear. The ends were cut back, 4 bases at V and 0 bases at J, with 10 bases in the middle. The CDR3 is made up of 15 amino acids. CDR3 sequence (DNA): TGTGCCAGCAGTTATCCCGGCTATAGCAATCAGCCCCAGCATTTT. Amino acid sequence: CASSYPGYSNQPQHF.

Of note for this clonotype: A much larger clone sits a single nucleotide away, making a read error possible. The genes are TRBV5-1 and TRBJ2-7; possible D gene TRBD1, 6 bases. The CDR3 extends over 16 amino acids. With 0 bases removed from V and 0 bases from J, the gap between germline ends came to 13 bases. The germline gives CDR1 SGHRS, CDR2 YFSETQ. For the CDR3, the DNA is TGCGCCAGCAGCTTGGTACAGGGTCGAGGCTCCTACGAGCAGTACTTC. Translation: CASSLVQGRGSYEQYF.